These 15 T cell receptor beta chains came from one sample sequenced in a study of blood T cell repertoires in COVID-19. The assay was immunoSEQ multiplex PCR, and TCRdb's table has in-frame clones only and misses some. The sample gives about 290,000 clones, around four fifths of which show up once; around 4.2% is in the top ten. The sample taken for sequencing was peripheral blood. These TCRs come from a woman aged 45-59 years with active or convalescent COVID-19.

V and J are TRBV11-2 and TRBJ2-1, with 8 bases identical to TRBD2. The CDR3 contains 19 residues. V was pared by 2 bases and J by 5 bases, with 17 bases of the junction left unmatched. Germline V CDR1 and CDR2: SGHAT, FQNNGV. CDR3 residues: CASSLKGGHGAGGHNEQFF. As DNA, the CDR3 is TGTGCCAGCAGCTTAAAGGGGGGTCACGGGGCGGGAGGCCACAATGAGCAGTTCTTC.

The chain is built from TRBV7-8 and TRBJ2-3, with 9 nucleotides matching TRBD1. Losses at the gene ends were 5 bases for V and 4 bases for J; bases not matched to a gene: 4. The CDR3 spans 14 residues. Germline CDR1 is SGHVS and CDR2 is FQNEAQ. The CDR3 is CASSPRQGADTQYF. DNA for the CDR3: TGTGCCAGCAGCCCCAGACAGGGGGCAGATACGCAGTATTTT.

This clone was observed a single time. The rearrangement uses TRBV10-3 and TRBJ2-1, with 11 bases fitting TRBD2. The CDR3 consists of 14 residues. Per the germline V gene, CDR1 is ENHRY and CDR2 is SYGVKD. After removal of 6 bases from V and 9 bases from J, the junction contained 7 bases not matched to a gene. CDR3 in DNA: TGTGCCATCAGAGGGATAGCGGGAGGGAGTGAGCAGTTCTTC. Amino acids: CAIRGIAGGSEQFF.

The chain carries TRBV11-2 and TRBJ2-7; 10 bases are shared with TRBD2. Germline V lookup: CDR1 SGHAT, CDR2 FQNNGV. Trimming removed 5 bases from V and 6 bases from J; junction bases left unmatched: 13. The CDR3 length is 16 residues. CDR3 DNA sequence: TGTGCCAGCAGCCGGGGGGTGGTAGCGGGAGGTCGCGAGCAGTACTTC. This sequence encodes CASSRGVVAGGREQYF.

The chain combines TRBV28 with TRBJ1-4; 7 bases are shared with TRBD1. The CDR3 is 16 amino acids. With V trimmed by 4 bases and J by 10 bases, 15 bases remained unmatched. In germline, CDR1 is MDHEN, CDR2 SYDVKM. The CDR3 DNA reads as TGTGCCAGCAGTTCCCTCAGGGACAGCATATTTGGAAAACTGTTTTTT. This gives the protein CASSSLRDSIFGKLFF. Supplemented by reference TRBV28 and TRBJ1-4, the full variable domain reads DVKVTQSSRYLVKRTGEKVFLECVQDMDHENMFWYRQDPGLGLRLIYFSYDVKMKEKGDIPEGYSVSREKKERFSLILESASTNQTSMYLCASSSLRDSIFGKLFFGSGTQLSVL.

V is TRBV5-6 and J is TRBJ1-2; D is possibly TRBD1 (5 bases). The V and J ends lost 3 bases and 4 bases respectively, with 13 bases between them. The CDR3 runs to 14 residues. Germline CDR1 is SGHDT and CDR2 is YYEEEE. The CDR3 loop reads CASSWGDQFYGYTF. CDR3 sequence (DNA): TGTGCCAGCAGCTGGGGGGACCAGTTCTATGGCTACACCTTC.

This chain links TRBV14 with TRBJ2-5, with D possibly TRBD2 on 6 matching bases. V lost 0 bases and J lost 1, with 12 bases in between. This CDR3 spans 16 amino acids. Germline lookup yields CDR1 SGHDN and CDR2 FVKESK. The CDR3 reads CASSQDRQAGQETQYF. In DNA form, the CDR3 reads TGTGCCAGCAGCCAAGATAGGCAAGCGGGCCAAGAGACCCAGTACTTC.

This chain connects TRBV20-1 to TRBJ1-1; TRBD1 matches at 7 bases. CDR3 size: 14 residues. V shed 3 bases and J 6 bases; nucleotides not matched to a gene: 10. Germline values: CDR1 DFQATT, CDR2 SNEGSKA (reference sequence). The DNA of the CDR3 is TGCAGTGCTAGTAATGACAGGGTTCTTTCTGAAGCTTTCTTT. Translated, it gives CSASNDRVLSEAFF.

The chain uses TRBV24-1 and TRBJ2-7; the match to TRBD1 covers 7 bases. Germline V gene sequence: CDR1 KGHDR, CDR2 SFDVKD. V dropped 0 bases and J dropped 4; count of bases not matched to a gene: 5. The CDR3 consists of 15 residues. Here the CDR3 reads CATSDLRQGVYEQYF. CDR3 in DNA: TGTGCCACCAGTGATTTGAGGCAGGGGGTGTACGAGCAGTACTTC.

The CDR3 protein is CASSPGQQETQYF. In DNA form, the CDR3 reads TGTGCCAGCAGCCCGGGACAACAAGAGACCCAGTACTTC. The chain joins TRBV28 to TRBJ2-5, with a weak D call TRBD1 (6 bases). This CDR3 spans 13 amino acids. Germline V gives CDR1 MDHEN, CDR2 SYDVKM. Trimming pared 6 bases from V and 2 bases from J, leaving 10 bases between.

The V gene is TRBV18, the J gene TRBJ1-1; 7 bases are a match to TRBD1. The germline V gene encodes CDR1 KGHSH and CDR2 LQKENI. The CDR3 contains 14 residues. The junction had 3 bases not matched to a gene; V was cut back by 4 bases and J by 1 base. CDR3 nucleotides: TGTGCCAGCTCACAGGACAGGCGGAACACTGAAGCTTTCTTT. Its translation is CASSQDRRNTEAFF.

This sequence joins TRBV7-3 and TRBJ2-1, with 14 nucleotides matching TRBD2. The germline V gene has CDR1 SGHTA and CDR2 FQGTGA. The CDR3 totals 15 residues. V lost 4 bases, J lost 15 bases, and 11 bases stayed unmatched. The CDR3 coding sequence is TGTGCCAGCAGCTCGACCGGGACTAGCGGGAGACACCCGTTCTTC. Encoded protein: CASSSTGTSGRHPFF. The full variable domain, its missing parts supplied by reference TRBV7-3 and TRBJ2-1, is GAGVSQTPSNKVTEKGKYVELRCDPISGHTALYWYRQSLGQGPEFLIYFQGTGAADDSGLPNDRFFAVRPEGSVSTLKIQRTERGDSAVYLCASSSTGTSGRHPFFGPGTRLTVL.

The rearrangement uses TRBV27 and TRBJ1-4; unclear D gene. There are 15 residues in the CDR3. From germline, CDR1 is MNHEY and CDR2 SMNVEV (reference sequence). V was pared by 5 bases and J by 5 bases, with 15 bases between. The DNA of the CDR3 is TGTGCCAGCAGTCCTCTGGAGGGAGGGAATGAAAAACTGTTTTTT. Its protein is CASSPLEGGNEKLFF. The complete variable domain, with remaining parts taken from reference TRBV27 and TRBJ1-4, reads EAQVTQNPRYLITVTGKKLTVTCSQNMNHEYMSWYRQDPGLGLRQIYYSMNVEVTDKGDVPEGYKVSRKEKRNFPLILESPSPNQTSLYFCASSPLEGGNEKLFFGSGTQLSVL.

CDR3 in amino acids: CASRETAHSPLHF. The CDR3 DNA is TGTGCCAGCAGGGAGACAGCTCATTCACCCCTCCACTTT. The chain joins TRBV6-5 to TRBJ1-6, with D perhaps matching TRBD1 (5 bases). Germline loops: CDR1 MNHEY, CDR2 SVGAGI. This CDR3 has 13 amino acids. Trimming removed 6 bases at V and 8 bases at J, with 11 bases between.

This rearrangement joins TRBV27 to TRBJ2-7, with 12 positions matching TRBD2. Germline V gene data show CDR1 as MNHEY and CDR2 as SMNVEV (reference sequence). V lost 0 bases to trimming and J lost 0 bases; unmatched junction nucleotides: 15. The CDR3 contains 21 residues. This chain's CDR3 is CASSLSAGGGPLAGGSYEQYF. The CDR3 region has the DNA TGTGCCAGCAGTTTATCGGCCGGGGGGGGCCCACTAGCGGGAGGCTCCTACGAGCAGTACTTC.